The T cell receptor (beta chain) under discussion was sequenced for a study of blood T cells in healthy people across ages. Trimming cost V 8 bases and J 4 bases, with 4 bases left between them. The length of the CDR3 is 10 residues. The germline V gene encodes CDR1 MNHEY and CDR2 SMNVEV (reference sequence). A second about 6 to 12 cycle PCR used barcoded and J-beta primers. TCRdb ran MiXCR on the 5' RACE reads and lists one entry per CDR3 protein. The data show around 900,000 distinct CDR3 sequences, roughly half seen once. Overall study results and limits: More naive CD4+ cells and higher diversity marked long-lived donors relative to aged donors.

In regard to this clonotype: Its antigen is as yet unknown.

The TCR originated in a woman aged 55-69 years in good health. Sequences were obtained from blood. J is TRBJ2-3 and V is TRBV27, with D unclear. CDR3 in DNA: TGTGCCAGCTGGGCAGATACGCAGTATTTT. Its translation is CASWADTQYF.